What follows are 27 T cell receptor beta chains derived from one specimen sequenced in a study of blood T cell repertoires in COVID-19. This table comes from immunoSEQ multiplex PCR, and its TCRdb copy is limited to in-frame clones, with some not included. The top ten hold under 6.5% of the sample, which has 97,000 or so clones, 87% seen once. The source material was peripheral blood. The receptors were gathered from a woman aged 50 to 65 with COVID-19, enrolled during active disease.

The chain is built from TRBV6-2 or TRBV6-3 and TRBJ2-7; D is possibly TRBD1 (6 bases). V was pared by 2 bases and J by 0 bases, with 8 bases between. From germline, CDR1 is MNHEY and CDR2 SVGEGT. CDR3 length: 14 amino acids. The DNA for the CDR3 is TGTGCCAGCAGTTACCGGGACAACTCCTACGAGCAGTACTTC. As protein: CASSYRDNSYEQYF.

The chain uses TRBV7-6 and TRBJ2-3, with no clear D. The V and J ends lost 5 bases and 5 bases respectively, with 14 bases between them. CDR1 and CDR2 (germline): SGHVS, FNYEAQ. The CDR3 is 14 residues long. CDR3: CASSPRLVVDTQYF. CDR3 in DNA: TGTGCCAGCAGCCCCCGGTTGGTGGTAGATACGCAGTATTTT.

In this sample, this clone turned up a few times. CDR3 sequence reads: CASSEAPIAWPQHF. CDR3 DNA sequence: TGTGCCAGCAGTGAAGCCCCTATAGCTTGGCCCCAGCATTTT. The rearrangement links TRBV6-1 to TRBJ1-5, with D unresolved. V was clipped by 0 bases and J by 9 bases, with 12 bases between them. The length of the CDR3 is 14 residues. Per the germline V gene, CDR1 is MNHNS and CDR2 is SASEGT.

The CDR3 spells CASSRGTAGVTEAFF. The CDR3 bases are TGTGCCAGCAGCCGGGGGACGGCGGGCGTCACTGAAGCTTTCTTT. The chain couples TRBV7-9 to TRBJ1-1; weak D call: TRBD1 (5 bases). This CDR3 spans 15 amino acids. Deletions cut 5 bases from V and 4 bases from J, with 17 bases between. Germline assignment: CDR1 SEHNR and CDR2 FQNEAQ (reference sequence).

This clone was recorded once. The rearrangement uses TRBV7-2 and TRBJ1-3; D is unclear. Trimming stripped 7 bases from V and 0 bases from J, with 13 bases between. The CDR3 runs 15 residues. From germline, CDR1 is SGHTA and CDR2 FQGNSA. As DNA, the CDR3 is TGTGCCAGCACCCCGTCGGGGAGCTCTGGAAACACCATATATTTT. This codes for CASTPSGSSGNTIYF.

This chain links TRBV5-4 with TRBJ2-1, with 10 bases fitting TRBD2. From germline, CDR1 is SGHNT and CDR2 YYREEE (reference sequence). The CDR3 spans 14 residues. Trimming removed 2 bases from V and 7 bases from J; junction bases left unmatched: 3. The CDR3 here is CASSFTSGENEQFF. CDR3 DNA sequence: TGTGCCAGCAGCTTTACTAGCGGGGAAAATGAGCAGTTCTTC.

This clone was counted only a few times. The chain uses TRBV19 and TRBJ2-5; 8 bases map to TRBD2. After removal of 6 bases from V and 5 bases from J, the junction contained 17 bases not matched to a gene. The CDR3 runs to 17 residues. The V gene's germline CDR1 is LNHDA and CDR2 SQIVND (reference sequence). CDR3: CASSDTSGLSYRETQYF. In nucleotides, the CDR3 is TGTGCCAGTAGCGATACTAGCGGCCTTTCTTATAGGGAGACCCAGTACTTC.

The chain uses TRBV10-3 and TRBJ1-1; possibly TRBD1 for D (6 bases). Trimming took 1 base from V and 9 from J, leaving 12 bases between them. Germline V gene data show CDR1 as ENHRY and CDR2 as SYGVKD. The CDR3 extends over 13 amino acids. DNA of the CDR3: TGTGCCATCAGTGAGTTCAACAGGGTTAAAGCTTTCTTT. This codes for CAISEFNRVKAFF.

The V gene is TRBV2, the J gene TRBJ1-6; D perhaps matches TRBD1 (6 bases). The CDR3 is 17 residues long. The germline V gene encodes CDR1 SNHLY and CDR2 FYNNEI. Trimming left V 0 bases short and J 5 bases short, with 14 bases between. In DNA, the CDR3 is TGTGCCAGCAGTGAAGCTTACGGGACAACGGATAATTCACCCCTCCACTTT. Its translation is CASSEAYGTTDNSPLHF.

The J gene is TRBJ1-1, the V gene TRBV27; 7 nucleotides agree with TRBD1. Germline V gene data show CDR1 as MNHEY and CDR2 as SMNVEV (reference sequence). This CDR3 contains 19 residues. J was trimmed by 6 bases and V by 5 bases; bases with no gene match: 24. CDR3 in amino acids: CASSLIRSGTVSPTAEAFF. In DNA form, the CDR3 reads TGTGCCAGCAGTCTTATCCGATCCGGGACAGTATCTCCTACCGCTGAAGCTTTCTTT.

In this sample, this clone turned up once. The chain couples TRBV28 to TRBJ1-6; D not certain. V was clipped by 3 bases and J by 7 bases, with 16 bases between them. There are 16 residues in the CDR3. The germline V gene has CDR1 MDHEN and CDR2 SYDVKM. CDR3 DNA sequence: TGTGCCAGCAGTTTTTTTGGGCTTGGTGCGAATTCACCCCTCCACTTT. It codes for CASSFFGLGANSPLHF.

In DNA, the CDR3 is TGTGCCAGTAGTGCACTAGCGGGGAGCACAGATACGCAGTATTTT. Its translation is CASSALAGSTDTQYF. V and J are TRBV19 and TRBJ2-3; TRBD2 agrees at 10 bases. V gave up 5 bases and J gave up 0 bases; unmatched junction bases: 2. CDR3 length: 15 amino acids. Per the germline V gene, CDR1 is LNHDA and CDR2 is SQIVND (reference sequence).

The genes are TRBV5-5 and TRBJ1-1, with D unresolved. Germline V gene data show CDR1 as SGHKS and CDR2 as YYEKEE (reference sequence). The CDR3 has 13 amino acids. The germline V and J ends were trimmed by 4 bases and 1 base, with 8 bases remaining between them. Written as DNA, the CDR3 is TGTGCCAGCAGCATGGCTAGGAACACTGAAGCTTTCTTT. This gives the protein CASSMARNTEAFF.

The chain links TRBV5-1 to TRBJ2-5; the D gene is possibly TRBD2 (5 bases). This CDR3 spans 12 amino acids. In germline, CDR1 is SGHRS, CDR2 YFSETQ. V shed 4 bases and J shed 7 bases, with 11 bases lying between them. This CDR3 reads CASSREGGTQYF. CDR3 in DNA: TGCGCCAGCAGCCGTGAGGGTGGGACCCAGTACTTC.

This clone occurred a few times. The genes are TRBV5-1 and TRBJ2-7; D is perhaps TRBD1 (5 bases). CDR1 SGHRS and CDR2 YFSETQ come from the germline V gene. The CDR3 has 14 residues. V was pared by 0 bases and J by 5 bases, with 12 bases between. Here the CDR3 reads CASSLVSGKDEQYF. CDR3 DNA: TGCGCCAGCAGCTTGGTTTCAGGGAAGGACGAGCAGTACTTC.

CDR3 in DNA: TGTGCCAGCAGTGAAAGCGCGGGGGGGAAAGAGACCCAGTACTTC. Translated, it gives CASSESAGGKETQYF. The rearrangement joins TRBV6-1 to TRBJ2-5; 9 bases match TRBD2. This CDR3 is 15 amino acids long. V was clipped by 2 bases and J by 3 bases; unmatched bases: 4. The germline V gene encodes CDR1 MNHNS and CDR2 SASEGT.

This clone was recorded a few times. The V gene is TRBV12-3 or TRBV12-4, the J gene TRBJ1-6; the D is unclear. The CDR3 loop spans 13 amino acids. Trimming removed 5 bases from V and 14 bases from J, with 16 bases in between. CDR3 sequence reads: CASSPSPKFTLHF. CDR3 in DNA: TGTGCCAGCAGTCCCTCCCCTAAATTCACCCTCCACTTT.

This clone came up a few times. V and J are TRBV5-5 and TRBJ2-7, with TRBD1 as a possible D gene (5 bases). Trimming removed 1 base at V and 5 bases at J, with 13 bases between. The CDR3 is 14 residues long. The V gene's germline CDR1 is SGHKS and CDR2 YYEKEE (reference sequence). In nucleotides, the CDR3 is TGTGCCAGCAGCTTGTCTGGACAAAGAGACGAGCAGTACTTC. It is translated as CASSLSGQRDEQYF.

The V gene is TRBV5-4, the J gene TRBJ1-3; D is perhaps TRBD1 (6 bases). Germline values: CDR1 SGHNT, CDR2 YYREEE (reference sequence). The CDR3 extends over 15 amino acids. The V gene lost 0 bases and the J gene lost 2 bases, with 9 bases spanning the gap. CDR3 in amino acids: CASSLGWGPGNTIYF. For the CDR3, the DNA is TGTGCCAGCAGCTTGGGATGGGGGCCTGGAAACACCATATATTTT.

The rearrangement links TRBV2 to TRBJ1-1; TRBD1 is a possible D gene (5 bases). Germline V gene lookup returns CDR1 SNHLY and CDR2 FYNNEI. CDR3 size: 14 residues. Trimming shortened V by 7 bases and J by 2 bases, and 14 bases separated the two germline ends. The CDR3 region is CASTQQERNTEAFF. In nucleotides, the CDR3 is TGTGCCAGCACCCAACAGGAACGCAACACTGAAGCTTTCTTT.

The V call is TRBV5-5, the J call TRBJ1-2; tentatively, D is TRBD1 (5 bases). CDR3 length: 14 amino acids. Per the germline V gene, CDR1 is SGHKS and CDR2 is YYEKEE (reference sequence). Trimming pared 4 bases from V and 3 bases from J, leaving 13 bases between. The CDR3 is CASSPLTGDYGYTF. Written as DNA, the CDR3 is TGTGCCAGCAGCCCGCTCACAGGCGACTATGGCTACACCTTC.

This chain's CDR3 is CASRGSAGGSEYF. CDR3 DNA sequence: TGTGCCAGCAGGGGCTCGGCCGGGGGGTCGGAGTACTTC. This rearrangement joins TRBV5-4 to TRBJ2-7, with TRBD2 matching over 7 bases. The germline CDR1 and CDR2 sequences are SGHNT and YYREEE (reference sequence). The CDR3 loop spans 13 amino acids. J gave up 11 bases and V 5 bases, and 13 bases lay outside the gene matches.

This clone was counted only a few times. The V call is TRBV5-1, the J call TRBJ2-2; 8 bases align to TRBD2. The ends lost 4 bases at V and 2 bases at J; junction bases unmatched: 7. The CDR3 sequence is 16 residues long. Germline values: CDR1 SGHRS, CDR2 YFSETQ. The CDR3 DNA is TGCGCCAGCAGCGAGTTAGCGGGGAAAAACACCGGGGAGCTGTTTTTT. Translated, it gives CASSELAGKNTGELFF.

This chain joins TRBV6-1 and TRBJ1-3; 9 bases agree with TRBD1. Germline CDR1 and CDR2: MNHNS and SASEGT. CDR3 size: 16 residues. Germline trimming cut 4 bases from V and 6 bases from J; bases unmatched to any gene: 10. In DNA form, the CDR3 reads TGTGCCAGCAGTGTACGTAGGACAGGGGAATTAAACACCATATATTTT. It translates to CASSVRRTGELNTIYF.

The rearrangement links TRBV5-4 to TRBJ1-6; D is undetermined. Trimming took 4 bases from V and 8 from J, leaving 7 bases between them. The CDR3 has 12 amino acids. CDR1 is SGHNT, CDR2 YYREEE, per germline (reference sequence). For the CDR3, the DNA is TGTGCCAGCAGCGCCCAGGATTCACCCCTCCACTTT. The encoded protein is CASSAQDSPLHF.

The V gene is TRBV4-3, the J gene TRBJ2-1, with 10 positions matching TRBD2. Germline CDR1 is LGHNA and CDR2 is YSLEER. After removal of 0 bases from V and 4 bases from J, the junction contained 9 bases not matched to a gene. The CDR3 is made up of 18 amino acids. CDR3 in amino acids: CASSQDEVAGGLYNEQFF. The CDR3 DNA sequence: TGCGCCAGCAGCCAAGATGAGGTAGCGGGGGGATTATACAATGAGCAGTTCTTC.

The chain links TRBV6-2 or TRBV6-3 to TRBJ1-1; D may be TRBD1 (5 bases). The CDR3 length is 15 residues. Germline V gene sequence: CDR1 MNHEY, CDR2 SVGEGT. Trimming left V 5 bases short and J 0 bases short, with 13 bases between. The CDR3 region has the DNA TGTGCCAGCAGTATGGGAGGGACGATGAACACTGAAGCTTTCTTT. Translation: CASSMGGTMNTEAFF.